This T cell receptor (beta chain) was found in a study of post-analysis software for immune sequencing data. Points on this clonotype: Its antigen is undetermined.

Overall study results and limits: Multiple sclerosis was associated with a significant reduction in normalized Chao1 diversity relative to controls.

Included in the TCR beta cDNA libraries were unique molecular identifiers. TCRdb ran MiXCR on the PCR reads and lists one entry per CDR3 protein. The table includes fewer than 850,000 distinct CDR3 sequences, about 45% detected once. The source material was blood. This receptor was obtained from a girl aged 5-17 years with multiple sclerosis.

CDR3 DNA sequence: TGTGCCAGCAGCTTATGGCGGGAGGACACAGATACGCAGTATTTT. Its protein is CASSLWREDTDTQYF. This chain joins TRBV7-8 and TRBJ2-3; 8 positions match TRBD2. Germline trimming cut 2 bases from V and 2 bases from J; bases unmatched to any gene: 3. Germline V CDR1 and CDR2: SGHVS, FQNEAQ. CDR3 size: 15 residues.